A selection of T cell receptor beta chains follows, all from one sample in a study of T cell changes during pregnancy in multiple sclerosis. TCRdb keeps only in-frame clones here, not all; method: immunoSEQ multiplex PCR. The sample has approximately 100,000 clones, 92% seen once; the top ten hold about 2.3%. The sequences come from peripheral blood, collected after pregnancy. The receptors here all came from a female donor in good health, enrolled as a control in a pregnancy study. Both conserved end residues are part of each CDR3. Fields, in order: clone size, J gene, D gene, V gene, CDR3 DNA, CDR3 protein. A D gene is named only where the DNA matches it firmly. Size values are once, few and many counts, or a class for expanded clones, and some rows have none.

abundance: NA
j_gene: TRBJ2-7
d_gene: TRBD1
v_gene: TRBV11-1
CDR3nt: TGTGCCAGCAGCTTGGTAGGGAACAGGGGGCCGTACGAGCAGTACTTC
CDR3aa: CASSLVGNRGPYEQYF

abundance: NA
j_gene: TRBJ1-2
d_gene: TRBD1
v_gene: TRBV10-3
CDR3nt: TGTGCCATCAGTGAGTCAGACAGGGAGTTTAACTATGGCTACACCTTC
CDR3aa: CAISESDREFNYGYTF

abundance: NA
j_gene: TRBJ2-1
d_gene: NA
v_gene: TRBV6-4
CDR3nt: TGTGCCAGCAGTGATCCCACGGGAAAGCAGTTCTTC
CDR3aa: CASSDPTGKQFF

abundance: NA
j_gene: TRBJ2-3
d_gene: NA
v_gene: TRBV9
CDR3nt: TGTGCCAGCAGCGTATACGGCGGAAGCACAGATACGCAGTATTTT
CDR3aa: CASSVYGGSTDTQYF

abundance: once
j_gene: TRBJ1-6
d_gene: TRBD1
v_gene: TRBV5-1
CDR3nt: TGCGCCAGCAGCCGAGGGGACAGGGGGCGCGGGTTGGATTCACCCCTCCACTTT
CDR3aa: CASSRGDRGRGLDSPLHF

abundance: NA
j_gene: TRBJ2-7
d_gene: TRBD2
v_gene: TRBV27
CDR3nt: TGTGCCAGCAGTCCCCGTTGGGCTAGCGGATTCTACGAGCAGTACTTC
CDR3aa: CASSPRWASGFYEQYF

abundance: NA
j_gene: TRBJ1-6
d_gene: NA
v_gene: TRBV7-9
CDR3nt: TGTGCCAGCAGCATTAGACAGGCATGGTATTCACCCCTCCACTTT
CDR3aa: CASSIRQAWYSPLHF

abundance: NA
j_gene: TRBJ1-1
d_gene: TRBD1
v_gene: TRBV29-1
CDR3nt: TGCAGCGCTGAGGGAGGGGTTATCCGGACAGGGGCGGCTTTCTTT
CDR3aa: CSAEGGVIRTGAAFF

abundance: NA
j_gene: TRBJ1-1
d_gene: NA
v_gene: TRBV7-9
CDR3nt: TGTGCCAGCAGCTTACCCGGTCTTGAAGCTTTCTTT
CDR3aa: CASSLPGLEAFF

abundance: NA
j_gene: TRBJ2-2
d_gene: TRBD2
v_gene: TRBV7-8
CDR3nt: TGTGCCAGCAGCTTATACGGCTTCTCGTTGACTAGCGGGAGACCCACCGGGGAGCTGTTTTTT
CDR3aa: CASSLYGFSLTSGRPTGELFF

abundance: NA
j_gene: TRBJ1-1
d_gene: NA
v_gene: TRBV29-1
CDR3nt: TGCAGCGTTGAGGTTCCAGGGGCCTTCACTGAAGCTTTCTTT
CDR3aa: CSVEVPGAFTEAFF

abundance: NA
j_gene: TRBJ1-2
d_gene: NA
v_gene: TRBV5-1
CDR3nt: TGCGCCAGCAGCTTCGAGAGGGATGGCTACACCTTC
CDR3aa: CASSFERDGYTF

abundance: NA
j_gene: TRBJ2-1
d_gene: TRBD2
v_gene: TRBV6-6
CDR3nt: TGTGCCAGCAGCGGGGGGGACTACAATGAGCAGTTCTTC
CDR3aa: CASSGGDYNEQFF

abundance: NA
j_gene: TRBJ1-2
d_gene: NA
v_gene: TRBV28
CDR3nt: TGTGCCAGCAGCCCAACAGGCATCTATGGCTACACCTTC
CDR3aa: CASSPTGIYGYTF

abundance: NA
j_gene: TRBJ2-1
d_gene: TRBD2
v_gene: TRBV7-2
CDR3nt: TGTGCCAGCAGCTTAGTCCCCTCGCTAGCGGGAGTCTACAATGAGCAGTTCTTC
CDR3aa: CASSLVPSLAGVYNEQFF

abundance: NA
j_gene: TRBJ2-5
d_gene: TRBD1
v_gene: TRBV7-9
CDR3nt: TGTGCCAGCAGCTTAAGAGGGACAGGGGTCCGGGTGGGAGAGACCCAGTACTTC
CDR3aa: CASSLRGTGVRVGETQYF

abundance: once
j_gene: TRBJ2-1
d_gene: TRBD2
v_gene: TRBV7-3
CDR3nt: TGTGCCAGCAGCCCCCTAGCGGGGGGGCCGAATGAGCAGTTCTTC
CDR3aa: CASSPLAGGPNEQFF

abundance: NA
j_gene: TRBJ1-2
d_gene: NA
v_gene: TRBV5-4
CDR3nt: TGTGCCAGCAGCTCCGGACAGTCCTATGGCTACACCTTC
CDR3aa: CASSSGQSYGYTF

abundance: NA
j_gene: TRBJ2-7
d_gene: NA
v_gene: TRBV6-5
CDR3nt: TGTGCCAGCAGTCCGACAGGCTACGAGCAGTACTTC
CDR3aa: CASSPTGYEQYF

abundance: NA
j_gene: TRBJ2-4
d_gene: TRBD2
v_gene: TRBV2
CDR3nt: TGTGCCAGCAGTACTAGCGGCGTATGGGGCAAAAACATTCAGTACTTC
CDR3aa: CASSTSGVWGKNIQYF

abundance: NA
j_gene: TRBJ2-5
d_gene: TRBD2
v_gene: TRBV4-1
CDR3nt: TGCGCCAGCAGCCATAGCGATACGGGGACTAGCGGGAGCCGGTGGCAAGAGACCCAGTACTTC
CDR3aa: CASSHSDTGTSGSRWQETQYF

abundance: NA
j_gene: TRBJ2-5
d_gene: NA
v_gene: TRBV5-6
CDR3nt: TGTGCCAGCAGCTTGGGAGGGAGCCCGGAGACCCAGTACTTC
CDR3aa: CASSLGGSPETQYF

abundance: once
j_gene: TRBJ2-7
d_gene: TRBD1
v_gene: TRBV9
CDR3nt: TGTGCCAGCAGCGTGGGGACAGGGTTTAATGTCGAGCAGTACTTC
CDR3aa: CASSVGTGFNVEQYF

abundance: NA
j_gene: TRBJ2-3
d_gene: NA
v_gene: TRBV6-1
CDR3nt: TGTGCCAGCAGTCCATCTGTCGAGGGTAGGGATACGCAGTATTTT
CDR3aa: CASSPSVEGRDTQYF